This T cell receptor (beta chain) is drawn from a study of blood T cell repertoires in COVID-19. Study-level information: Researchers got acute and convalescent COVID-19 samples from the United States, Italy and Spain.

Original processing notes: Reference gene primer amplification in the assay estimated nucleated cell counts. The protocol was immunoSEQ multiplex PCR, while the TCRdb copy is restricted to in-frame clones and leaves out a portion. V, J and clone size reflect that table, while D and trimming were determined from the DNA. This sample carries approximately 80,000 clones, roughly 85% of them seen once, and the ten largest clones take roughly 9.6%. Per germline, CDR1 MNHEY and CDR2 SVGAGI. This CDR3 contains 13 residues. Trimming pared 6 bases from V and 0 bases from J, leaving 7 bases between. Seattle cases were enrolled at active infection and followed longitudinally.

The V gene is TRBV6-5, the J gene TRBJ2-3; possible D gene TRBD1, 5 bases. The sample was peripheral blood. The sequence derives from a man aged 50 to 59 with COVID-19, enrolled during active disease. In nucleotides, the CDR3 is TGTGCCAGCAGGGGGCCGAGCACAGATACGCAGTATTTT. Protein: CASRGPSTDTQYF.